Below, 15 T cell receptor beta chains from the same sample are listed, as sequenced in a study of CD4 T cells in relation to SARS-CoV-2 and coronaviruses. Assay: immunoSEQ multiplex PCR; the TCRdb copy retains only in-frame clones and omits some. The sample holds about 56,000 clones, about 90% seen once. Sequencing was done on a sample of naive CD4+ T cells from PBMCs. The subset denotes: naive CD4+ T cells isolated by negative enrichment. Every receptor here comes from an adult with COVID-19.

The chain uses TRBV20-1 and TRBJ2-7, with 10 bases that match TRBD2. There are 13 residues in the CDR3. J gave up 5 bases and V 3 bases, and 4 bases lay outside the gene matches. Germline CDR1 is DFQATT and CDR2 is SNEGSKA (reference sequence). CDR3 coding DNA: TGCAGTGCTAGTAGGCTAGCGGGAGACGAGCAGTACTTC. It encodes CSASRLAGDEQYF.

The J gene is TRBJ2-3, the V gene TRBV5-1, with D unresolved. CDR1 is SGHRS and CDR2 is YFSETQ in the germline V gene. Trimming pared 3 bases from V and 0 bases from J, leaving 11 bases between. The CDR3 length is 15 residues. The CDR3 loop reads CASSSSSSSTDTQYF. The CDR3 bases are TGCGCCAGCAGCTCCAGCTCGTCTAGCACAGATACGCAGTATTTT.

This clone was seen just once. This sequence joins TRBV5-2 and TRBJ1-2. TRBV5-2 is noted as a pseudogene. CDR3 length: 16 residues. The CDR3 bases are TGTGCCAGCAACAGACCTGGAGAGTACGAAAGCTATGGCTACACCTTC. This encodes CASNRPGEYESYGYTF.

The chain carries TRBV20-1 and TRBJ2-3, with D maybe TRBD1 (5 bases). The CDR3 has 15 amino acids. V lost 3 bases and J lost 0, with 13 bases in between. From germline, CDR1 is DFQATT and CDR2 SNEGSKA (reference sequence). The CDR3 DNA reads as TGCAGTGCTAGTTGGGGCAGGTCTAGCACAGATACGCAGTATTTT. Encoded protein: CSASWGRSSTDTQYF.

The chain has TRBV6-5 and TRBJ2-7; 8 positions match TRBD2. Germline assignment: CDR1 MNHEY and CDR2 SVGAGI. This CDR3 has 15 amino acids. V lost 10 bases to trimming and J lost 6 bases; unmatched junction nucleotides: 17. This CDR3 is CATSTSSGRGFEQYF. For the CDR3, the DNA is TGTGCCACCTCAACCTCCAGCGGGAGAGGGTTCGAGCAGTACTTC.

A single count supports this clone. The chain joins TRBV11-2 to TRBJ2-7; 9 bases are a match to TRBD1. J was trimmed by 5 bases and V by 3 bases; bases with no gene match: 5. Germline-derived CDR1 and CDR2 are SGHAT and FQNNGV. The CDR3 has 14 residues. The CDR3 is CASSLDRGGDEQYF. CDR3 nucleotides: TGTGCCAGCAGCTTGGACAGGGGCGGCGACGAGCAGTACTTC.

This chain uses TRBV2 with TRBJ1-3; possible D gene TRBD1, 6 bases. This CDR3 contains 18 residues. The germline V gene has CDR1 SNHLY and CDR2 FYNNEI. Between the trimmed V and J ends, which lost 7 bases and 0 bases, there was a span of 22 bases. The CDR3 DNA follows: TGTGCCAGCACCCCGGGACATATGGTTTCGGGCTCTGGAAACACCATATATTTT. It codes for CASTPGHMVSGSGNTIYF. Together with reference TRBV2 and TRBJ1-3, the CDR3 gives the full variable domain: EPEVTQTPSHQVTQMGQEVILRCVPISNHLYFYWYRQILGQKVEFLVSFYNNEISEKSEIFDDQFSVERPDGSNFTLKIRSTKLEDSAMYFCASTPGHMVSGSGNTIYFGEGSWLTVV.

This clone was observed a few times. The chain links TRBV28 to TRBJ2-7; no clear D gene. The CDR3 is made up of 14 amino acids. The germline V and J ends were trimmed by 4 bases and 3 bases, with 13 bases remaining between them. Per the germline V gene, CDR1 is MDHEN and CDR2 is SYDVKM. The CDR3 nucleotides read TGTGCCAGCAGTTGGGAAAGTACGATCTACGAGCAGTACTTC. It encodes CASSWESTIYEQYF.

V usage is TRBV7-8 and J usage is TRBJ2-3, with unresolved D. The CDR3 totals 13 residues. V lost 5 bases to trimming and J lost 6 bases, with 12 bases between them. Germline CDR1 is SGHVS and CDR2 is FQNEAQ. The CDR3 sequence is CASSALPLDTQYF. CDR3 DNA: TGTGCCAGCAGCGCACTGCCGCTTGATACGCAGTATTTT.

This clone was counted once. CDR3 amino acids: CASSDIGSYTDTQYF. In DNA form, the CDR3 reads TGTGCCAGCAGTGACATCGGATCGTACACAGATACGCAGTATTTT. The chain carries TRBV27 and TRBJ2-3, with D unresolved. V gave up 5 bases and J gave up 2 bases, with 14 bases separating them. CDR3 length: 15 residues. Germline V lookup: CDR1 MNHEY, CDR2 SMNVEV (reference sequence).

The CDR3 region is CASSLTGWATQYF. CDR3 coding DNA: TGTGCCAGCAGCCTGACAGGGTGGGCGACCCAGTACTTC. The rearrangement uses TRBV27 and TRBJ2-5; 7 positions match TRBD1. The CDR3 extends over 13 amino acids. CDR1 is MNHEY, CDR2 SMNVEV, per germline (reference sequence). Losses at the gene ends were 6 bases for V and 7 bases for J; bases not matched to a gene: 8.

The chain joins TRBV5-1 to TRBJ2-5; D remains ambiguous. The CDR3 has 15 amino acids. Deletions cut 0 bases from V and 9 bases from J, with 18 bases between. Germline V gene lookup returns CDR1 SGHRS and CDR2 YFSETQ. The CDR3 sequence: CASSLAADTGVAQYF. CDR3 bases: TGCGCCAGCAGCTTGGCGGCGGATACTGGTGTGGCCCAGTACTTC. The whole variable domain, remainder taken from reference TRBV5-1 and TRBJ2-5, is KAGVTQTPRYLIKTRGQQVTLSCSPISGHRSVSWYQQTPGQGLQFLFEYFSETQRNKGNFPGRFSGRQFSNSRSEMNVSTLELGDSALYLCASSLAADTGVAQYFGPGTRLLVL.

The V call is TRBV13, the J call TRBJ2-5, with a tentative D call TRBD2 (5 bases). The germline CDR1 and CDR2 sequences are PRHDT and FYEKMQ (reference sequence). Between the trimmed V and J ends, which lost 5 bases and 4 bases, there was a span of 11 bases. The CDR3 contains 13 residues. In DNA form, the CDR3 reads TGTGCCAGCAGCCAGACACGGGGAGAGACCCAGTACTTC. Amino acids: CASSQTRGETQYF.

V and J are TRBV15 and TRBJ1-1; the D is unclear. Germline V gene data show CDR1 as LNHNV and CDR2 as YYDKDF (reference sequence). The CDR3 extends over 13 amino acids. V was clipped by 0 bases and J by 7 bases, with 9 bases between them. CDR3 loop: CATSRDLQHEAFF. The CDR3 coding sequence is TGTGCCACCAGCAGAGATTTACAGCATGAAGCTTTCTTT.

V gene TRBV9 combines with J gene TRBJ1-1; TRBD1 might be the D (6 bases). The V gene lost 4 bases and the J gene lost 1 base, with 11 bases spanning the gap. This CDR3 region has 14 residues. Germline V lookup: CDR1 SGDLS, CDR2 YYNGEE. CDR3 loop: CASSPPGQNTEAFF. The CDR3 nucleotides are TGTGCCAGCAGCCCGCCGGGACAGAACACTGAAGCTTTCTTT.